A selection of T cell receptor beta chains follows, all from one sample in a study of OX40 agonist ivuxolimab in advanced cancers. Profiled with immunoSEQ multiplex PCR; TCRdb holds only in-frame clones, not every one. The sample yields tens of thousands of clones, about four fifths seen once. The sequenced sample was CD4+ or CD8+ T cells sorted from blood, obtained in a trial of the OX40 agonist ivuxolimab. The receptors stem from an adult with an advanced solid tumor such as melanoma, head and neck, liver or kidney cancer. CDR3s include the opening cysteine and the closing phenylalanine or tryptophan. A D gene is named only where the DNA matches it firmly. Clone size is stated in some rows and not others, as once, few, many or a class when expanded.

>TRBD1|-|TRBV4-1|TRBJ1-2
TGCGCCAGCAGCGAACAGGGGTATGGCTACACCTTC
CASSEQGYGYTF
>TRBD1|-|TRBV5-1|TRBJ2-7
TGCGCCAGCAGCTTAGGGACAGGGACCTACGAGCAGTACTTC
CASSLGTGTYEQYF
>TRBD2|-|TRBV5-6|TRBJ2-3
TGTGCCAGCAGCGTTGGACTAGCGACATATACTAGCACAGATACGCAGTATTTT
CASSVGLATYTSTDTQYF
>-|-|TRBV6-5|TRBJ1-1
TGTGCCAGCAGTCCCGGGACGGGCGCGCCTGAAGCTTTCTTT
CASSPGTGAPEAFF
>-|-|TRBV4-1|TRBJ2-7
TGCGCCAGCAGCCAAGAGGACCGCACCTACGAGCAGTACTTC
CASSQEDRTYEQYF
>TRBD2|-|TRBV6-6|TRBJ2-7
TGTGCCAGCAGTTACGAGCTAGCGGGGCAGGGCGAGCAGTACTTC
CASSYELAGQGEQYF
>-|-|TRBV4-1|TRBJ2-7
TGCGCCAGCAGCCAATGGGACTCCTACGAGCAGTACTTC
CASSQWDSYEQYF
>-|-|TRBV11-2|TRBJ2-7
TGTGCCAGCAGCTTGGGGATTTACGAGCAGTACTTC
CASSLGIYEQYF
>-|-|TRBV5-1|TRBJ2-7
TGCGCCAGCAGCTTTGGTGGTATGGACGAGCAGTACTTC
CASSFGGMDEQYF
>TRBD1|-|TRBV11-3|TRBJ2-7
TGTGCCAGCAGCTTAAAGTTCAGGGGGTTGGACGAGCAGTACTTC
CASSLKFRGLDEQYF
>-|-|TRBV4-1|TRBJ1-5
TGCGCCAGCAGCCAAGTAGAATTTAGCAATCAGCCCCAGCATTTT
CASSQVEFSNQPQHF
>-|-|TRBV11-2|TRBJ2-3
TGTGCCAGCAGCTCACAAGGGGCCAGCGCAGATACGCAGTATTTT
CASSSQGASADTQYF
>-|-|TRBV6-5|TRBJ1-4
TGTGCCAGCAGTTACTCGGGGCAGGGTGGGGAAAAACTGTTTTTT
CASSYSGQGGEKLFF
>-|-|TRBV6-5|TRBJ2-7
TGTGCCAGCAGTTGGGGGAGTGATGGGTACGAGCAGTACTTC
CASSWGSDGYEQYF
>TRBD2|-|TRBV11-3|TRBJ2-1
TGTGCCAGCAGCTTGACTAGCGGGTACAATGAGCAGTTCTTC
CASSLTSGYNEQFF
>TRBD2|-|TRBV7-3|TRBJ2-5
TGTGCCAGCGGATGCCGGGAGACTAGCGGGGGTCAAGAGACCCAGTACTTC
CASGCRETSGGQETQYF
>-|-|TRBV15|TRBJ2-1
TGTGCCACCGCTGGGGCCCGGAGCTCCTACAATGAGCAGTTCTTC
CATAGARSSYNEQFF
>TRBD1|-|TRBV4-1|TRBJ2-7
TGCGCCAGCAGCCAAGCACAGGGGGCTTCGCTAAAAAGCTCCTACGAGCAGTACTTC
CASSQAQGASLKSSYEQYF
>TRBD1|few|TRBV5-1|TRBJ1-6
TGCGCCAGACACGGGGACAGACAGGGGGCCTCTAATTCACCCCTCCACTTT
CARHGDRQGASNSPLHF
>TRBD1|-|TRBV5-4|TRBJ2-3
TGTGCCAGCAGCCAGACAGGGTTGACAGATACGCAGTATTTT
CASSQTGLTDTQYF
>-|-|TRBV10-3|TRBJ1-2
TGTGCCATCAGTGACCGGGACACCTCGGCGTATGGCTACACCTTC
CAISDRDTSAYGYTF
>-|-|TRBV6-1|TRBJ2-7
TGTGCCAGCAGTTTGTACAGGACACCTTCCTACGAGCAGTACTTC
CASSLYRTPSYEQYF
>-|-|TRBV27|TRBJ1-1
TGTGCCAGCAGTTTATCGGTTTATTTGGACAGAGAGAACACTGAAGCTTTCTTT
CASSLSVYLDRENTEAFF
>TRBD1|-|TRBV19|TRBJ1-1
TGTGCCAGTAGTCCGCGATGGGACAGGGGGACTGAAGCTTTCTTT
CASSPRWDRGTEAFF
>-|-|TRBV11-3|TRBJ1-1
TGTGCCAGCAGCTTGAAATGGGGCGCTGAAGCTTTCTTT
CASSLKWGAEAFF
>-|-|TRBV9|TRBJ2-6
TGTGCCAGCAGCAGCTCTGGGGCCAACGTCCTGACTTTC
CASSSSGANVLTF
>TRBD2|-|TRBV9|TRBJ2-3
TGTGCCAGCAGCGTAACGTCTAGCGGGGGGGCCGCGAATACGCAGTATTTT
CASSVTSSGGAANTQYF